Listed below are T cell receptor beta chains from one sample, sequenced in a study of type 1 regulatory T cells. Using its own MiXCR run on the reads, TCRdb lists one record per CDR3 protein. The sample lists 55,000 to 65,000 distinct CDR3 sequences, 62% occurring once. These receptors' targets are unknown. Sequencing was done on a sample of cultured non-Tr1 T cells, either the whole culture or a sorted T cell fraction (not recorded which). The receptor set was obtained from a human donor in good health. The CDR3 runs from the conserved cysteine through the conserved F or W. A D gene is named only where the DNA matches it firmly. Clone sizes are given selectively: once, few, many, or a class where the clone is expanded.

d_gene: -
v_gene: TRBV5-6
abundance: -
len: 16
j_gene: TRBJ1-5
CDR3nt: TGTGTCAGCAGCTTGGCCGGGGGGAATAGCAATCAGCCCCAGCATTTT
CDR3aa: CVSSLAGGNSNQPQHF

d_gene: TRBD1
v_gene: TRBV5-1
abundance: -
len: 14
j_gene: TRBJ1-2
CDR3nt: TGCGCCAGCAGCTTTACAGGGGGCGAGTATGACTACACCTTC
CDR3aa: CASSFTGGEYDYTF

d_gene: TRBD1
v_gene: TRBV5-5
abundance: -
len: 15
j_gene: TRBJ2-1
CDR3nt: TGTGCCAGCAGCTTCCGGGACAGGGGGTGGAATGAGCAGTTCTTC
CDR3aa: CASSFRDRGWNEQFF

d_gene: -
v_gene: TRBV11-3
abundance: -
len: 13
j_gene: TRBJ2-1
CDR3nt: TGTGCCAGCTCGCCCGGAGGCGGAACTGAGCAGTTCTTC
CDR3aa: CASSPGGGTEQFF

d_gene: -
v_gene: TRBV20-1
abundance: -
len: 10
j_gene: TRBJ2-5
CDR3nt: TGCAGTGCCAGCCCAGAGACCCAGTACTTC
CDR3aa: CSASPETQYF

d_gene: -
v_gene: TRBV3-1
abundance: few
len: 15
j_gene: TRBJ1-5
CDR3nt: TGTGCCAGCAGCCAGTCTCGGGGCCGCAATCAGCCCCAGCATTTT
CDR3aa: CASSQSRGRNQPQHF

d_gene: -
v_gene: TRBV11-3
abundance: -
len: 14
j_gene: TRBJ2-2
CDR3nt: TGTGCCAGCAGCCTGGCTAGCAACACCGGGGAGCTGTTTTTT
CDR3aa: CASSLASNTGELFF

d_gene: -
v_gene: TRBV28
abundance: -
len: 14
j_gene: TRBJ2-7
CDR3nt: TGTGCCAGCAGTTTACCGCCCGGCAGGGTCGAGCAGTACTTC
CDR3aa: CASSLPPGRVEQYF

d_gene: -
v_gene: TRBV28
abundance: once
len: 15
j_gene: TRBJ1-4
CDR3nt: TGTGCCAGCAGTTTGGTTGGCGGGGGGTCTGAAAAACTGTTTTTT
CDR3aa: CASSLVGGGSEKLFF

d_gene: -
v_gene: TRBV24-1
abundance: -
len: 16
j_gene: TRBJ1-3
CDR3nt: TGTGCCACCAGTGACTCAGGGGCATCCTCTGGAAACACCATATATTTT
CDR3aa: CATSDSGASSGNTIYF

d_gene: TRBD1
v_gene: TRBV5-5
abundance: -
len: 14
j_gene: TRBJ1-2
CDR3nt: TGTGCCAGCAGCTTGACAGGGGGGATATATGGCTACACCTTC
CDR3aa: CASSLTGGIYGYTF

d_gene: -
v_gene: TRBV7-2
abundance: -
len: 13
j_gene: TRBJ1-4
CDR3nt: TGTGCCAGCACCCCCGAATACGGCGAAAAACTGTTTTTT
CDR3aa: CASTPEYGEKLFF

d_gene: TRBD1
v_gene: TRBV18
abundance: -
len: 12
j_gene: TRBJ2-5
CDR3nt: TGTGCCAGCCGGGACAGTCAAGAGACCCAGTACTTC
CDR3aa: CASRDSQETQYF

d_gene: -
v_gene: TRBV27
abundance: -
len: 15
j_gene: TRBJ2-7
CDR3nt: TGTGCCAGCAGTCCCCCCCGGACTCGCCCCAACGAGCAGTACTTC
CDR3aa: CASSPPRTRPNEQYF

d_gene: -
v_gene: TRBV28
abundance: -
len: 13
j_gene: TRBJ2-5
CDR3nt: TGTGCCAGCGTGGGGCGGGGAGAAGAGACCCAGTACTTC
CDR3aa: CASVGRGEETQYF

d_gene: TRBD1
v_gene: TRBV27
abundance: -
len: 12
j_gene: TRBJ2-1
CDR3nt: TGTGCCAGCAGACAGGGGGCGAGGGAGCAGTTCTTC
CDR3aa: CASRQGAREQFF

d_gene: -
v_gene: TRBV7-2
abundance: -
len: 12
j_gene: TRBJ2-7
CDR3nt: TGTGCCAGCCGCGTTACTTCTTACGAGCAGTACTTC
CDR3aa: CASRVTSYEQYF

d_gene: TRBD2
v_gene: TRBV20-1
abundance: -
len: 15
j_gene: TRBJ2-7
CDR3nt: TGCAGTGCTAGAGATGCGAGCGGGACTCAAGGAGAGCAGTACTTC
CDR3aa: CSARDASGTQGEQYF

d_gene: -
v_gene: TRBV20-1
abundance: -
len: 13
j_gene: TRBJ2-7
CDR3nt: TGCAGTGCTAGCAGAATCGGTAGAGGCGAGCAGTACTTC
CDR3aa: CSASRIGRGEQYF

d_gene: -
v_gene: TRBV25-1
abundance: -
len: 14
j_gene: TRBJ2-1
CDR3nt: TGTGCCAGCAGTGTCGCGGGGGCTTACAATGAGCAGTTCTTC
CDR3aa: CASSVAGAYNEQFF

d_gene: TRBD1
v_gene: TRBV5-1
abundance: -
len: 14
j_gene: TRBJ2-3
CDR3nt: TGCGCCAGCGGGGAACAGGGGAACACAGATACGCAGTATTTT
CDR3aa: CASGEQGNTDTQYF

d_gene: TRBD2
v_gene: TRBV9
abundance: -
len: 18
j_gene: TRBJ2-1
CDR3nt: TGTGCCAGCAGCGTACCGAACAAACTAGCGGGAGGTCAGAATGAGCAGTTCTTC
CDR3aa: CASSVPNKLAGGQNEQFF

d_gene: -
v_gene: TRBV4-2
abundance: -
len: 12
j_gene: TRBJ2-7
CDR3nt: TGTGCCAGCAGCCCGCCAGCCTACGAGCAGTACTTC
CDR3aa: CASSPPAYEQYF

d_gene: -
v_gene: TRBV20-1
abundance: -
len: 14
j_gene: TRBJ2-1
CDR3nt: TGCAGTGCTAGAGATAGGAGGGTCCCGAATGAGCAGTTCTTC
CDR3aa: CSARDRRVPNEQFF

d_gene: -
v_gene: TRBV20-1
abundance: once
len: 12
j_gene: TRBJ2-1
CDR3nt: TGCAGTGTCATCCAGGACTACAATGAGCAGTTCTTC
CDR3aa: CSVIQDYNEQFF

d_gene: -
v_gene: TRBV5-1
abundance: few
len: 14
j_gene: TRBJ2-3
CDR3nt: TGCGCCAGCAGCTTTGGAAGCGGCACAGATACGCAGTATTTT
CDR3aa: CASSFGSGTDTQYF

d_gene: -
v_gene: TRBV10-2
abundance: -
len: 14
j_gene: TRBJ2-3
CDR3nt: TGCGCCAGCAACCATATAGGGGTCACAGATACGCAGTATTTT
CDR3aa: CASNHIGVTDTQYF

d_gene: -
v_gene: TRBV5-1
abundance: -
len: 14
j_gene: TRBJ1-6
CDR3nt: TGCGCCAGCAGCCCTGGTTCCCTCGATTCACCCCTCCACTTT
CDR3aa: CASSPGSLDSPLHF

d_gene: TRBD1
v_gene: TRBV5-1
abundance: once
len: 16
j_gene: TRBJ2-2
CDR3nt: TGCGCCAGCAGCTTCGTGGGACAGGGAAACACCGGGGAGCTGTTTTTT
CDR3aa: CASSFVGQGNTGELFF

d_gene: -
v_gene: TRBV5-4
abundance: -
len: 13
j_gene: TRBJ2-3
CDR3nt: TGTGCCTGGCCCAGCGGGACAATGGATACGCAGTATTTT
CDR3aa: CAWPSGTMDTQYF

d_gene: TRBD1
v_gene: TRBV18
abundance: -
len: 18
j_gene: TRBJ1-1
CDR3nt: TGTGCCAGCTCACCACTTCCGGGACAGGGTGGGGGGGACACTGAAGCTTTCTTT
CDR3aa: CASSPLPGQGGGDTEAFF

d_gene: -
v_gene: TRBV4-3
abundance: -
len: 13
j_gene: TRBJ2-1
CDR3nt: TGCGCCAGCAGCCAAGATACCAGCGTTGAGCAGTTCTTC
CDR3aa: CASSQDTSVEQFF

d_gene: -
v_gene: TRBV5-1
abundance: few
len: 13
j_gene: TRBJ1-1
CDR3nt: TGCGCCAGCAGCCTCCACATAGACACTGAAGCTTTCTTT
CDR3aa: CASSLHIDTEAFF

d_gene: TRBD2
v_gene: TRBV5-1
abundance: -
len: 15
j_gene: TRBJ2-1
CDR3nt: TGCGCCAGCTTTGGACTAGCGGGTAAAGTTAATGAGCAGTTCTTC
CDR3aa: CASFGLAGKVNEQFF

d_gene: -
v_gene: TRBV7-2
abundance: -
len: 15
j_gene: TRBJ2-7
CDR3nt: TGTGCCAGCAGCTTAGTCAGCGGATCCTCCTACGAGCAGTACTTC
CDR3aa: CASSLVSGSSYEQYF

d_gene: TRBD2
v_gene: TRBV5-1
abundance: -
len: 12
j_gene: TRBJ2-7
CDR3nt: TGCGCCAGCAGCCGGGAGGTTGGCGAGCAGTACTTC
CDR3aa: CASSREVGEQYF

d_gene: TRBD2
v_gene: TRBV7-9
abundance: few
len: 14
j_gene: TRBJ2-3
CDR3nt: TGTGCCAGCAGCGAGGGACTAGCGGGAGGTACGCAGTATTTT
CDR3aa: CASSEGLAGGTQYF

d_gene: TRBD2
v_gene: TRBV6-1
abundance: few
len: 14
j_gene: TRBJ2-1
CDR3nt: TGTGCCAGCAGCCGGGATAGCGGGAGGGCGGAGCAGTTCTTC
CDR3aa: CASSRDSGRAEQFF

d_gene: -
v_gene: TRBV20-1
abundance: -
len: 14
j_gene: TRBJ2-1
CDR3nt: TGCAGTGCGGTAACAAGGATGATCTACAATGAGCAGTTCTTC
CDR3aa: CSAVTRMIYNEQFF

d_gene: -
v_gene: TRBV20-1
abundance: few
len: 15
j_gene: TRBJ2-7
CDR3nt: TGCAGTGCTAGGGCACCCCTCGCTAGCTACTACGAGCAGTACTTC
CDR3aa: CSARAPLASYYEQYF

d_gene: TRBD2
v_gene: TRBV7-8
abundance: -
len: 16
j_gene: TRBJ2-7
CDR3nt: TGTGCCAGCAGCTTAGGGCTAGCGGGAGTAAATTACGAGCAGTACTTC
CDR3aa: CASSLGLAGVNYEQYF

d_gene: -
v_gene: TRBV10-3
abundance: -
len: 15
j_gene: TRBJ2-2
CDR3nt: TGTGCCACCGCGTTGGGGGGATCGGACACCGGGGAGCTGTTTTTT
CDR3aa: CATALGGSDTGELFF

d_gene: -
v_gene: TRBV28
abundance: -
len: 11
j_gene: TRBJ1-1
CDR3nt: TGTGCCAGCAAAACAGGTGCTGAAGCTTTCTTT
CDR3aa: CASKTGAEAFF

d_gene: TRBD1
v_gene: TRBV6-5
abundance: -
len: 15
j_gene: TRBJ1-2
CDR3nt: TGTGCCAGCAGTATCAGGACAGGGGCGGACTATGGCTACACCTTC
CDR3aa: CASSIRTGADYGYTF

d_gene: -
v_gene: TRBV5-1
abundance: -
len: 15
j_gene: TRBJ2-7
CDR3nt: TGCGCCAGCAGCTTGGATGGGAGTTGGGGATACGAGCAGTACTTC
CDR3aa: CASSLDGSWGYEQYF